The clone carrying this T cell receptor beta chain was counted many times. Its antigen is unknown. The source of the sample is a study of T cell repertoires in cytomegalovirus infection. The overall study: It was the public TCR beta signatures that indicated both CMV infection and matching HLA type. Study-wide results and caveats: CMV-specific TCR beta clonotypes restricted by HLA-C were the ones dominating the ex vivo response.

The V end was cut by 5 bases, the J end by 8 bases, with 10 bases between. Germline V gives CDR1 DFQATT, CDR2 SNEGSKA (reference sequence). This CDR3 is 11 amino acids long. TCRdb analysed the reads with MiXCR anew, one entry per CDR3 protein. The table has about 230,000 distinct CDR3 sequences, about 7% seen once. The sample consisted of PBMCs. This receptor was taken from a human donor in good health (CMV status not recorded). Some clones in this sample may be carry-over from other donors' samples. The J gene is TRBJ2-4, the V gene TRBV20-1; no clear D. CDR3 coding DNA: TGCAGTGCTCCTTCGCCGGACATTCAGTACTTC. Translated, it gives CSAPSPDIQYF.